The following is a T cell receptor beta chain sequence with its context. Antigen specificity is unknown. This specimen belongs to a study of identifying expanded T cells in peripheral blood. Sequencing used immunoSEQ multiplex PCR; TCRdb keeps in-frame clones, though not all of them. The table has 65,000 to 95,000 clones, 84% seen once; the top ten hold around 20%. Whole-study findings and limits: Variance in clone template counts between roughly two-week samples significantly increased with total template count across all healthy donors. Technical replicates showed around 1.2 changed clones; two weeks roughly 16; four weeks 19.

Collection occurred without any documented infections or immune events in donors. V was clipped by 4 bases and J by 8 bases; unmatched bases: 18. Germline CDR1 is LGHNA and CDR2 is YSLEER. This CDR3 contains 18 residues. The sequenced sample consisted of blood. This clonotype was sampled from a person aged 18 to 75 in good health. The V call is TRBV4-3, the J call TRBJ2-3, with 10 bases lining up with TRBD2. CDR3 coding DNA: TGCGCCAGCAGCCCCTTACCAGCGGGAGGGCCCGGGGCGGGTACGCAGTATTTT. This codes for CASSPLPAGGPGAGTQYF.